A selection of T cell receptor beta chains follows, all from one sample in a study of shared T cell receptors in the human thymus. Produced via immunoSEQ multiplex PCR; TCRdb's table is partial and in-frame only. The sample consists of around 730,000 clones, around 85% of them appearing once. In addition, the sample was reused for a study of human thymus T cells.

Sequencing input: thymocytes. The receptors were sampled from a girl in the first two years of life with a congenital heart defect. Both conserved end residues are part of each CDR3. D genes are given only for firm matches. Rows may omit the clone size; those that give it use once, few, many or a size class.

size: .
V: TRBV29-1
J: TRBJ1-5
D: TRBD1
CDR3: CSVAAGTGGRNQPQHF
DNA: TGCAGCGTCGCCGCCGGGACAGGGGGCCGCAATCAGCCCCAGCATTTT

size: .
V: TRBV4-1
J: TRBJ1-5
D: TRBD1
CDR3: CASSPDRGPTQPQHF
DNA: TGCGCCAGCAGTCCCGACAGGGGGCCCACTCAGCCCCAGCATTTT

size: .
V: TRBV2
J: TRBJ1-3
D: .
CDR3: CASSVVDSGNTIYF
DNA: TGTGCCAGCAGCGTAGTTGACTCTGGAAACACCATATACTTT

size: few
V: TRBV4-3
J: TRBJ1-1
D: .
CDR3: CASSQDDCRGFNTEAFF
DNA: TGCGCCAGCAGCCAAGATGACTGCAGGGGCTTTAACACTGAAGCTTTCTTT

size: few
V: TRBV12-5
J: TRBJ1-2
D: .
CDR3: CASGLVFGFPDGDYGYTF
DNA: TGTGCTAGTGGTTTGGTATTCGGTTTCCCCGACGGAGACTATGGCTACACCTTC

size: .
V: TRBV4-3
J: TRBJ1-2
D: .
CDR3: CASSQVGDIRPYGYTF
DNA: TGCGCCAGCAGCCAAGTTGGGGACATCCGACCGTATGGCTACACCTTC

size: .
V: TRBV28
J: TRBJ2-7
D: .
CDR3: CASSLWSGSTSNYEQYF
DNA: TGTGCCAGCAGTTTATGGTCAGGGTCCACATCAAACTACGAGCAGTACTTC

size: .
V: TRBV11-2
J: TRBJ2-6
D: TRBD1
CDR3: CASSTRTGISGANVLTF
DNA: TGTGCCAGCAGCACCAGGACAGGGATCTCTGGGGCCAACGTCCTGACTTTC

size: .
V: TRBV6-5
J: TRBJ1-1
D: .
CDR3: CASRQGGITEAFF
DNA: TGTGCCAGCAGACAGGGTGGTATTACTGAAGCTTTCTTT

size: .
V: TRBV5-5
J: TRBJ1-1
D: .
CDR3: CASSPRVLNTEAFF
DNA: TGTGCCAGCAGCCCCCGGGTCCTGAACACTGAAGCTTTCTTT

size: .
V: TRBV4-1
J: TRBJ1-3
D: TRBD1
CDR3: CASSRSGQINTIYF
DNA: TGCGCCAGCAGTCGCTCGGGACAGATAAACACCATATATTTT

size: .
V: TRBV4-3
J: TRBJ1-1
D: .
CDR3: CASSQVIYRHSEAFF
DNA: TGCGCCAGCAGCCAAGTCATTTACCGACACTCTGAAGCTTTCTTT

size: .
V: TRBV6-5
J: TRBJ2-7
D: .
CDR3: CATYTGAYEQYF
DNA: TGTGCCACCTATACAGGAGCCTACGAGCAGTACTTC

size: .
V: TRBV9
J: TRBJ2-3
D: TRBD1
CDR3: CASSEGTGSTDTQYF
DNA: TGTGCCAGCAGCGAAGGGACAGGGAGCACAGATACGCAGTATTTT

size: once
V: TRBV14
J: TRBJ2-3
D: .
CDR3: CASSQPKEGGDAQYF
DNA: TGTGCCAGCAGCCAACCAAAGGAGGGCGGAGATGCGCAGTATTTT

size: .
V: TRBV2
J: TRBJ1-6
D: .
CDR3: CASNDRYSYNSPLHF
DNA: TGTGCCAGCAATGACAGATACTCCTATAATTCACCCCTCCACTTT

size: .
V: TRBV6-1
J: TRBJ1-1
D: TRBD1
CDR3: CASSESDRAPEAFF
DNA: TGTGCCAGCAGTGAGTCCGACAGGGCTCCTGAAGCTTTCTTT

size: .
V: TRBV28
J: TRBJ1-1
D: .
CDR3: CASSPGRGGHEAFF
DNA: TGTGCCAGCAGTCCGGGTCGTGGGGGCCATGAAGCTTTCTTT

size: .
V: TRBV10-3
J: TRBJ2-7
D: .
CDR3: CAIKRVSGSYEQYF
DNA: TGTGCCATCAAGCGGGTGTCAGGATCCTACGAGCAGTACTTC

size: .
V: TRBV5-1
J: TRBJ2-1
D: .
CDR3: CASSLVQVGEQFF
DNA: TGCGCCAGCAGCTTGGTACAGGTTGGTGAGCAGTTCTTC

size: .
V: TRBV9
J: TRBJ1-2
D: .
CDR3: CASSVEGRPDPPNYGYTF
DNA: TGTGCCAGCAGCGTAGAGGGGCGACCAGATCCCCCTAACTATGGCTACACCTTC

size: .
V: TRBV10-3
J: TRBJ1-4
D: .
CDR3: CAIRPDSGEKLFF
DNA: TGTGCCATCAGGCCGGACAGCGGTGAAAAACTGTTTTTT

size: .
V: TRBV5-1
J: TRBJ1-3
D: .
CDR3: CASSSSYSGNTIYF
DNA: TGCGCCAGCAGCTCCTCTTACTCTGGAAACACCATATATTTT

size: .
V: TRBV11-3
J: TRBJ2-7
D: TRBD1
CDR3: CASSLDRNYEQYF
DNA: TGTGCCAGCAGCTTGGACAGGAACTACGAGCAGTACTTC

size: .
V: TRBV5-6
J: TRBJ2-7
D: TRBD1
CDR3: CASSLFPTGALSYEQYF
DNA: TGTGCCAGCAGCTTGTTCCCGACAGGGGCGCTCTCCTACGAGCAGTACTTC

size: .
V: TRBV9
J: TRBJ2-7
D: TRBD2
CDR3: CASSPLAGDPYEQYF
DNA: TGTGCCAGCAGCCCTTTAGCGGGGGACCCCTACGAGCAGTACTTC

size: .
V: TRBV5-1
J: TRBJ2-7
D: TRBD1
CDR3: CASSSTGAYEQYF
DNA: TGCGCCAGCAGCTCTACAGGGGCCTACGAGCAGTACTTC

size: .
V: TRBV27
J: TRBJ2-7
D: TRBD2
CDR3: CASSTTSGEVYEQYF
DNA: TGTGCCAGCAGTACGACTAGCGGGGAGGTCTACGAGCAGTACTTC

size: .
V: TRBV19
J: TRBJ1-6
D: .
CDR3: CASSLTVESLHF
DNA: TGTGCCAGTAGTCTGACAGTAGAGTCCCTCCACTTT